Sequencing of this T cell receptor (beta chain) was carried out in a study of T cell repertoires in cytomegalovirus infection. Study information: CMV epitopes in the study were HLA-C-restricted (recently identified) and HLA-B-restricted (well studied). Both CMV infection and a matching HLA type were indicated by public TCR beta signatures. Whole-study results and caveats: CMV carriers having the relevant HLA were flagged by cumulative public TCR beta family frequency.

MiXCR, applied by TCRdb to the reads, yields one record per CDR3 protein. The sample holds around 430,000 distinct CDR3 sequences, 42% seen once. As for this clonotype: Its matching antigen is unknown.

Germline CDR1 KGHSH, CDR2 LQKENI. V lost 0 bases, J lost 4 bases, and 10 bases lay in between. The length of the CDR3 is 15 residues. The material sequenced was cultured PBMCs, taken from culture after CMV antigen stimulation. This receptor was obtained from a human donor in good health (CMV status not recorded). Some clones in this sample may be carry-over from other donors' samples. The chain carries TRBV18 and TRBJ1-5; unclear D gene. CDR3 loop: CASSPPGGLNQPQHF. DNA for the CDR3: TGTGCCAGCTCACCACCGGGAGGGCTAAATCAGCCCCAGCATTTT. Looking up the rest from reference TRBV18 and TRBJ1-5 gives the full variable domain: NAGVMQNPRHLVRRRGQEARLRCSPMKGHSHVYWYRQLPEEGLKFMVYLQKENIIDESGMPKERFSAEFPKEGPSILRIQQVVRGDSAAYFCASSPPGGLNQPQHFGDGTRLSIL.